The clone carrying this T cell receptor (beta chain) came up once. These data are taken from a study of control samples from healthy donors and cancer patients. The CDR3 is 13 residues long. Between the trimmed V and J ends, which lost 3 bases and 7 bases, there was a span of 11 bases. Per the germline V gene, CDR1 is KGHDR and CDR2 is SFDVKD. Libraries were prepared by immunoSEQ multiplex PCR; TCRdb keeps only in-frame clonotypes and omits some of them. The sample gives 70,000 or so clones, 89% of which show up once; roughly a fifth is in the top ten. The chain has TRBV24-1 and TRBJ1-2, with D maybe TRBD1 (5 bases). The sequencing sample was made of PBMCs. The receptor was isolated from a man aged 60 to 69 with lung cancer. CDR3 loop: CATSDGAGTGYTF. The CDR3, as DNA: TGTGCCACCAGTGATGGGGCAGGGACTGGCTACACCTTC.